One sample yielded the 28 T cell receptor beta chains listed below, sequenced in a study of T cells after somatic rescue of genetic block. Measured with immunoSEQ multiplex PCR; TCRdb has only the in-frame clones, and not every one. The data contain around 50,000 clones, 90% to 97% of them singletons. The sequenced sample was peripheral blood mononuclear cells (PBMCs). The receptors here all came from a child less than two years old.

The chain has TRBV19 and TRBJ2-1; unclear D gene. CDR3 length: 8 amino acids. With 9 bases removed from V and 10 bases from J, the gap between germline ends came to 4 bases. Germline CDR1 reads LNHDA; CDR2 reads SQIVND (reference sequence). This chain's CDR3 is CARTEQFF. CDR3 nucleotides: TGTGCCAGGACCGAGCAGTTCTTC.

The chain employs TRBV9 and TRBJ1-6; tentatively, D is TRBD1 (5 bases). Germline V gene sequence: CDR1 SGDLS, CDR2 YYNGEE. The CDR3 consists of 13 residues. Trimming took 2 bases from V and 10 from J, leaving 10 bases between them. The CDR3 DNA sequence: TGTGCCAGCAGCGTTACAGGCTCCTCACCCCTCCACTTT. This translates into CASSVTGSSPLHF.

The gene calls are TRBV28 and TRBJ1-2, with 8 bases that match TRBD1. The CDR3 has 18 amino acids. The germline CDR1 and CDR2 sequences are MDHEN and SYDVKM. The trim removed 5 bases at V and 3 bases at J, leaving 17 bases unmatched. The CDR3 coding sequence is TGTGCCAGCAGTCCAGATAGGAGACGTGTACAGGGGGACTATGGCTACACCTTC. It yields the protein CASSPDRRRVQGDYGYTF.

The sample holds one count of this clone. The chain employs TRBV9 and TRBJ2-3, with D tentatively TRBD2 (5 bases). The CDR3 is made up of 12 amino acids. Germline loops: CDR1 SGDLS, CDR2 YYNGEE. Trimming took off 0 bases at V and 6 bases at J, with 5 bases between the two ends. This CDR3 reads CASSVGEDTQYF. The DNA of the CDR3 is TGTGCCAGCAGCGTAGGGGAGGATACGCAGTATTTT.

The genes are TRBV6-4 and TRBJ2-1, with 10 nucleotides matching TRBD2. The CDR3 runs to 15 residues. J was trimmed by 8 bases and V by 3 bases; bases with no gene match: 7. Looked up from germline, CDR1 is MRHNA and CDR2 is SNTAGT. The CDR3 loop is CASSEGASGSDEQFF. The CDR3 nucleotides are TGTGCCAGCAGTGAGGGGGCTAGCGGGAGCGATGAGCAGTTCTTC.

The rearrangement joins TRBV6-1 to TRBJ1-4; 8 nucleotides match TRBD1. This CDR3 contains 12 residues. Per germline, CDR1 MNHNS and CDR2 SASEGT. V lost 3 bases, J lost 9 bases, and 0 bases stayed unmatched. CDR3 amino acids: CASSDRGQKLFF. The CDR3 DNA follows: TGTGCCAGCAGTGACAGGGGGCAAAAACTGTTTTTT.

The chain uses TRBV7-2 and TRBJ2-2; a weak D match, TRBD2 (6 bases). CDR3 length equals 14 residues. The germline V gene has CDR1 SGHTA and CDR2 FQGNSA. The V end was cut by 5 bases, the J end by 6 bases, with 13 bases between. CDR3 protein: CASSKRLDSGELFF. The CDR3 region has the DNA TGTGCCAGCAGCAAACGACTAGATTCCGGGGAGCTGTTTTTT.

The chain carries TRBV2 and TRBJ2-1, with 9 bases lining up with TRBD1. CDR1 SNHLY and CDR2 FYNNEI come from the germline V gene. After removal of 8 bases from V and 6 bases from J, the junction contained 5 bases not matched to a gene. The CDR3 is 13 residues long. CDR3 in DNA: TGTGCCAGCTCGGGACAGGGAACCAATGAGCAGTTCTTC. Translation: CASSGQGTNEQFF.

CDR3 nucleotides: TGCAGCGTTGTCGTACAGGGAGAGACCCAGTACTTC. The encoded protein is CSVVVQGETQYF. The V call is TRBV29-1, the J call TRBJ2-5; weak D call: TRBD1 (6 bases). V lost 4 bases to trimming and J lost 4 bases, with 10 bases between them. The CDR3 loop spans 12 amino acids. Germline values: CDR1 SQVTM, CDR2 ANQGSEA. Looking up the rest from reference TRBV29-1 and TRBJ2-5 gives the full variable domain: SAVISQKPSRDICQRGTSLTIQCQVDSQVTMMFWYRQQPGQSLTLIATANQGSEATYESGFVIDKFPISRPNLTFSTLTVSNMSPEDSSIYLCSVVVQGETQYFGPGTRLLVL.

The V and J genes are TRBV6-1 and TRBJ1-2; D ambiguous. The CDR3 is 13 amino acids. Looked up from germline, CDR1 is MNHNS and CDR2 is SASEGT. The ends were cut back, 3 bases at V and 4 bases at J, with 9 bases in the middle. CDR3 in DNA: TGTGCCAGCAGTGAGCTGGGGAGCTATGGCTACACCTTC. Encoded protein: CASSELGSYGYTF.

The chain has TRBV6-1 and TRBJ1-1; D is possibly TRBD1 (5 bases). V was trimmed by 4 bases and J by 3 bases, leaving 12 bases between them. The CDR3 loop spans 14 amino acids. The V gene's germline CDR1 is MNHNS and CDR2 SASEGT. The CDR3 is CASSGGWGDTEAFF. The CDR3 coding sequence is TGTGCCAGCAGTGGGGGGTGGGGTGACACTGAAGCTTTCTTT.

The genes are TRBV21-1 and TRBJ1-5. TRBV21-1 is deemed a pseudogene. The CDR3 has 14 amino acids. The CDR3, as DNA: TGTGCCAGCAGCACCCAATATAGCAATCAGCCCCAGCATTTT. Protein product: CASSTQYSNQPQHF.

Points on this clone: This CDR3 is also generated by other DNA sequences in the sample. The V gene is TRBV6-5, the J gene TRBJ2-1; the match to TRBD2 covers 7 bases. Per germline, CDR1 MNHEY and CDR2 SVGAGI. This CDR3 has 15 amino acids. The V and J ends lost 4 bases and 0 bases, in that order; junction bases with no gene match: 3. The DNA of the CDR3 is TGTGCCAGCAGTTTAGCGGGCTTCTCCTACAATGAGCAGTTCTTC. Translation: CASSLAGFSYNEQFF.

The chain links TRBV7-2 to TRBJ2-1, with 9 bases matching TRBD2. In germline, CDR1 is SGHTA, CDR2 FQGNSA. V shed 1 base, J shed 6 bases, and the junction held 7 bases outside the gene matches. CDR3 length equals 16 residues. CDR3 nucleotides: TGTGCCAGCAGCTTAGTCGGCGGGAGGGCCATCAATGAGCAGTTCTTC. Protein sequence: CASSLVGGRAINEQFF. Full variable domain (rest looked up from reference TRBV7-2 and TRBJ2-1): GAGVSQSPSNKVTEKGKDVELRCDPISGHTALYWYRQSLGQGLEFLIYFQGNSAPDKSGLPSDRFSAERTGGSVSTLTIQRTQQEDSAVYLCASSLVGGRAINEQFFGPGTRLTVL.

This sequence joins TRBV6-6 and TRBJ2-5; D is unresolved. V lost 2 bases and J 5 bases, leaving 18 bases between the germline ends. The CDR3 sequence is 16 residues long. Per germline, CDR1 MNHNY and CDR2 SVGAGI (reference sequence). CDR3 DNA: TGTGCCAGCAGTTACCGCAGGCTAGGGTATCCGGAGACCCAGTACTTC. As protein: CASSYRRLGYPETQYF.

V and J are TRBV19 and TRBJ2-5; 8 positions match TRBD2. There are 15 residues in the CDR3. CDR1 LNHDA and CDR2 SQIVND come from the germline V gene (reference sequence). Losses at the gene ends were 5 bases for V and 4 bases for J; bases not matched to a gene: 9. The CDR3 coding sequence is TGTGCCAGTAGTTGGCGGGAGGTTAGTCGAGAGACCCAGTACTTC. Translated, it gives CASSWREVSRETQYF.

This clone appeared a single time. This chain uses TRBV27 with TRBJ2-2, with D unresolved. Germline values: CDR1 MNHEY, CDR2 SMNVEV (reference sequence). V was clipped by 3 bases and J by 2 bases, with 4 bases between them. This CDR3 region has 13 residues. This chain's CDR3 is CASSFANTGELFF. CDR3 nucleotide sequence: TGTGCCAGCAGTTTTGCCAACACCGGGGAGCTGTTTTTT.

This sequence joins TRBV7-8 and TRBJ2-7, with a weak D call TRBD2 (6 bases). Between the trimmed V and J ends, which lost 9 bases and 3 bases, there was a span of 15 bases. Per the germline V gene, CDR1 is SGHVS and CDR2 is FQNEAQ. The CDR3 runs 13 residues. The CDR3 loop is CASKGLRYYEQYF. CDR3 nucleotide sequence: TGTGCCAGTAAGGGACTCCGCTACTACGAGCAGTACTTC.

The chain recombines TRBV30 with TRBJ1-1, with TRBD1 as a possible D gene (6 bases). The CDR3 length is 13 residues. CDR1 is GTSNPN, CDR2 SVGIG, per germline (reference sequence). Trimming removed 2 bases from V and 6 bases from J, with 13 bases in between. This chain's CDR3 is CAWSFQGRPEAFF. The CDR3 DNA sequence: TGTGCCTGGAGTTTTCAGGGGAGACCTGAAGCTTTCTTT.

This clone was seen once. V gene TRBV4-1 combines with J gene TRBJ2-5, with no clear D. The CDR3 has 14 residues. CDR1 is MGHRA, CDR2 YSYEKL, per germline. Trimming stripped 0 bases from V and 1 base from J, with 6 bases between. CDR3 nucleotides: TGCGCCAGCAGCCAAGATAGGAGCCAAGAGACCCAGTACTTC. Translating it yields CASSQDRSQETQYF.

This clone was recorded only once. This chain connects TRBV5-4 to TRBJ1-2; maybe TRBD1 (6 bases). Germline CDR1 and CDR2: SGHNT and YYREEE (reference sequence). Trimming took 4 bases from V and 4 from J, leaving 20 bases between them. The CDR3 runs 16 residues. The chain's CDR3 is CASSGTGAGDVYGYTF. The CDR3 DNA reads TGTGCCAGCAGCGGGACGGGGGCAGGGGATGTCTATGGCTACACCTTC.

This CDR3 is CASSLGAGAVNYEQYF. Here the CDR3 DNA reads TGCGCCAGCAGCTTGGGTGCGGGAGCGGTCAACTACGAGCAGTACTTC. V is TRBV5-1 and J is TRBJ2-7, with 7 nucleotides matching TRBD2. Germline CDR1 is SGHRS and CDR2 is YFSETQ. V shed 0 bases, J shed 3 bases, and the junction held 9 bases outside the gene matches. The CDR3 has 16 residues. The whole variable domain, filled in from reference TRBV5-1 and TRBJ2-7, reads KAGVTQTPRYLIKTRGQQVTLSCSPISGHRSVSWYQQTPGQGLQFLFEYFSETQRNKGNFPGRFSGRQFSNSRSEMNVSTLELGDSALYLCASSLGAGAVNYEQYFGPGTRLTVT.

In DNA, the CDR3 is TGTGCCAGCAGCCCAGGGGGCACTGAAGCTTTCTTT. It yields the protein CASSPGGTEAFF. The chain is built from TRBV5-6 and TRBJ1-1, with TRBD1 matching 7 bases. Germline values: CDR1 SGHDT, CDR2 YYEEEE. The V gene end was trimmed by 4 bases and the J gene end by 4 bases; junction bases not matched to a gene: 1. The CDR3 length is 12 residues.

This clone was counted once. This rearrangement joins TRBV10-3 to TRBJ2-5, with 7 bases matching TRBD2. V lost 7 bases, J lost 2 bases, and 7 bases stayed unmatched. The CDR3 is 14 residues long. In germline, CDR1 is ENHRY, CDR2 SYGVKD. The CDR3 nucleotides are TGTGCCATCAAAAAATCTAGCGGACAAGAGACCCAGTACTTC. It translates to CAIKKSSGQETQYF.

V is TRBV14 and J is TRBJ1-1, with TRBD1 as a possible D gene (6 bases). V was trimmed by 4 bases and J by 1 base, leaving 10 bases between them. Germline-derived CDR1 and CDR2 are SGHDN and FVKESK. The CDR3 runs to 14 residues. CDR3 coding DNA: TGTGCCAGCAGCCCAGGGGTGAGGAACACTGAAGCTTTCTTT. Encoded protein: CASSPGVRNTEAFF. Based on the CDR3 plus reference TRBV14 and TRBJ1-1, the full variable domain is EAGVTQFPSHSVIEKGQTVTLRCDPISGHDNLYWYRRVMGKEIKFLLHFVKESKQDESGMPNNRFLAERTGGTYSTLKVQPAELEDSGVYFCASSPGVRNTEAFFGQGTRLTVV.

CDR3 in DNA: TGTGCCAGCAACAGGGAGATAGCAGATACGCAGTATTTT. Translating it yields CASNREIADTQYF. This rearrangement joins TRBV7-9 to TRBJ2-3; maybe TRBD1 (6 bases). V lost 7 bases, J lost 4 bases, and 12 bases lay in between. The CDR3 spans 13 residues. CDR1 is SEHNR and CDR2 is FQNEAQ in the germline V gene (reference sequence).

The genes are TRBV6-5 and TRBJ1-5, with D unresolved. The CDR3 is made up of 14 amino acids. Germline V gives CDR1 MNHEY, CDR2 SVGAGI. Between the trimmed V and J ends, which lost 0 bases and 5 bases, there was a span of 8 bases. CDR3 in DNA: TGTGCCAGCAGTTACTCGGGGAGGGATCAGCCCCAGCATTTT. Translating gives CASSYSGRDQPQHF.

The V and J genes are TRBV9 and TRBJ1-1; D remains ambiguous. In germline, CDR1 is SGDLS, CDR2 YYNGEE. The CDR3 is made up of 13 amino acids. V was cut by 0 bases and J by 1 base, with 4 bases left in between. The CDR3 nucleotides read TGTGCCAGCAGCGTAGCTGCGAACACTGAAGCTTTCTTT. Translated, it gives CASSVAANTEAFF.